Following are 14 T cell receptor beta chains from one sample sequenced in a study of beta chain features in type 1 diabetes. Since all of the isolated RNA was reverse transcribed, expressed TCRB transcripts were what got sequenced. Repertoires were generated with immunoSEQ multiplex PCR, while TCRdb's copy carries only in-frame clones and drops some. Of 200,000 to 250,000 clones in the sample, 14% were seen once. Sequencing was carried out using naive CD4+ T cells from blood. All receptors come from a middle-aged woman in good health.

This chain joins TRBV6-6 and TRBJ1-2; TRBD1 agrees at 9 bases. Trimming at V came to 8 bases and at J to 4 bases, leaving 11 bases not matched to a gene. CDR3 length: 15 amino acids. The V gene's germline CDR1 is MNHNY and CDR2 SVGAGI (reference sequence). CDR3 residues: CASARRDRDLYGYTF. The CDR3 nucleotides read TGTGCCAGCGCCAGAAGGGACAGGGATCTCTATGGCTACACCTTC.

This clone appeared a few times. The genes are TRBV23-1 and TRBJ2-7; TRBD2 matches at 12 bases. TRBV23-1 falls under the ORF class, with uncertain function. Unmatched junction bases numbered 16, after V lost 0 bases and J lost 4 bases. This CDR3 is 20 amino acids long. CDR3 DNA: TGCGCCAGCAGTCAATCAAAGACTAGCGGGGGCTCCCCCTCTCTGTACGAGCAGTACTTC. This codes for CASSQSKTSGGSPSLYEQYF.

This clone was observed a few times. The identical CDR3 is also encoded by other nucleotide sequences in the sample. This chain's CDR3 is CASSPGQALGEQYF. CDR3 in DNA: TGTGCCAGCAGCCCGGGACAGGCCCTCGGCGAGCAGTACTTC. The rearrangement uses TRBV7-9 and TRBJ2-7, with 8 bases identical to TRBD1. The CDR3 is 14 residues long. Germline assignment: CDR1 SEHNR and CDR2 FQNEAQ (reference sequence). V shed 5 bases and J 6 bases; nucleotides not matched to a gene: 9.

This rearrangement joins TRBV10-1 to TRBJ2-7; 13 nucleotides align to TRBD2. The CDR3 is 15 residues long. The germline V gene has CDR1 WNHNN and CDR2 SYGVQD (reference sequence). V trimming: 5 bases; J trimming: 3 bases; junction bases outside the gene matches: 4. Here the CDR3 DNA reads TGCGCCAGCAGTTCCGGACTAGCGGGGGACTACGAGCAGTACTTC. Translation gives CASSSGLAGDYEQYF.

In DNA form, the CDR3 reads TGTGCCAGCAGCCGCGAGGGGGGGCCGAACACCGGGGAGCTGTTTTTT. Residues: CASSREGGPNTGELFF. This chain connects TRBV7-2 to TRBJ2-2; perhaps TRBD2 as D (7 bases). Trimming left V 5 bases short and J 0 bases short, with 13 bases between. CDR3 length: 16 residues. The germline gives CDR1 SGHTA, CDR2 FQGNSA.

This clone came up a few times. V is TRBV6-1 and J is TRBJ2-7; D perhaps matches TRBD1 (5 bases). The CDR3 has 14 amino acids. Trimming took 4 bases from V and 2 from J, leaving 12 bases between them. CDR1 MNHNS and CDR2 SASEGT come from the germline V gene. DNA for the CDR3: TGTGCCAGCAGTGGCAGGACACCGACCTACGAGCAGTACTTC. Its translation is CASSGRTPTYEQYF.

The chain combines TRBV7-2 with TRBJ2-3; 11 nucleotides match TRBD2. The CDR3 sequence is 14 residues long. CDR1 and CDR2 from the germline V gene are SGHTA and FQGNSA. Trimming took 7 bases from V and 5 from J; bases not matched to a gene: 5. This CDR3 is CASILAGGVDTQYF. As DNA, the CDR3 is TGTGCCAGCATCCTAGCGGGGGGAGTAGATACGCAGTATTTT.

This clone was counted between two and nine times. The chain links TRBV7-8 to TRBJ2-2, with TRBD2 as a possible D gene (7 bases). The CDR3 runs 15 residues. The V gene's germline CDR1 is SGHVS and CDR2 FQNEAQ. The V end was cut by 7 bases, the J end by 3 bases, with 15 bases between. The chain's CDR3 is CASTLQGGYTGELFF. In nucleotides, the CDR3 is TGTGCCAGCACCCTACAGGGAGGGTACACCGGGGAGCTGTTTTTT.

This clone appeared a few times. Other DNA sequences within the sample encode an identical CDR3. CDR3: CASRSSSGNTIYF. The CDR3 DNA follows: TGTGCCAGCAGATCGAGCTCTGGAAACACCATATATTTT. The chain is built from TRBV6-5 and TRBJ1-3, with D uncertain. The CDR3 runs to 13 residues. The germline V gene encodes CDR1 MNHEY and CDR2 SVGAGI. Deletions cut 6 bases from V and 0 bases from J, with 6 bases between.

This clone has just a few counts. The chain combines TRBV7-6 with TRBJ2-7, with a weak D call TRBD2 (7 bases). Germline values: CDR1 SGHVS, CDR2 FNYEAQ. This CDR3 comprises 17 residues. Trimming removed 7 bases at V and 3 bases at J, with 25 bases between. CDR3 in amino acids: CASKRGGGLPRDYEQYF. The CDR3 region has the DNA TGTGCCAGCAAGCGGGGTGGGGGGCTTCCGAGGGACTACGAGCAGTACTTC.

The V gene is TRBV27, the J gene TRBJ1-5; D is ambiguous. Germline V gives CDR1 MNHEY, CDR2 SMNVEV (reference sequence). This CDR3 is built from 18 residues. V shed 2 bases and J shed 0 bases, with 17 bases lying between them. The CDR3 reads CASSLLPPRQFSNQPQHF. The CDR3 DNA reads TGTGCCAGCAGTTTACTTCCCCCCCGTCAGTTTAGCAATCAGCCCCAGCATTTT.

This clone has a handful of counts. The rearrangement links TRBV10-3 to TRBJ2-1; TRBD1 might be the D (6 bases). The CDR3 runs 13 residues. Germline lookup yields CDR1 ENHRY and CDR2 SYGVKD. The V end was cut by 8 bases, the J end by 9 bases, with 17 bases between. The CDR3 protein is CAIRQVGNGEQFF. CDR3 nucleotide sequence: TGTGCCATCCGACAGGTTGGGAACGGTGAGCAGTTCTTC.

The V gene is TRBV15, the J gene TRBJ1-1; possible D gene TRBD1, 6 bases. The V end was cut by 5 bases, the J end by 1 base, with 14 bases between. This CDR3 has 15 residues. Per germline, CDR1 LNHNV and CDR2 YYDKDF (reference sequence). The CDR3 region has the DNA TGTGCCACCAGCTTTTCCGGACAGCCGAACACTGAAGCTTTCTTT. This encodes CATSFSGQPNTEAFF.

V gene TRBV7-2 combines with J gene TRBJ1-4; unclear D gene. The V and J ends lost 3 bases and 8 bases respectively, with 7 bases between them. The CDR3 is 12 residues long. Germline V CDR1 and CDR2: SGHTA, FQGNSA. The CDR3 loop reads CASSFLGEKLFF. CDR3 in DNA: TGTGCCAGCAGCTTCCTCGGGGAAAAACTGTTTTTT.